This passage covers 31 T cell receptor beta chains from one sample sequenced in a study of CXCR3-negative and CXCR3-positive naive CD8 T cells (dated by TCRdb to between 2018 and 2021). Study-wide findings and limitations: TRB CDR3s from CXCR3-positive naive cells showed higher hydrophobicity (lower Kidera factor 4), lower energy, and higher strength and volume indices than CXCR3-negative naive cells.

Their recognized antigens are unknown. Sequencing instrument: NextSeq 550. The Human TCR Profiling Kit (MiLaboratory) was used to make UMI-labeled 5' RACE TRB cDNA libraries. The reads underwent TCRdb reprocessing, giving one record for each CDR3 protein sequence and no DNA. In this sample's table one finds nearly 110,000 distinct CDR3 sequences. The ten biggest clones cover around 0.4% of the sample. Input material: naive CXCR3+ CD8+ T cells from blood. The label giving this sample's cell subset or site can be read as: CD45RO-CCR7+CD27+CD95- naive CD8+ T cells expressing CXCR3 (TNR3+). The receptors stem from a human donor in good health. Some clones in this sample may be carry-over from other donors' samples.

J is TRBJ2-4 and V is TRBV12-3 or TRBV12-4; as DNA is missing, the TRBD1 call by TCRdb cannot be tested. CDR3 length: 15 amino acids. The CDR3 region is CASTLEGEDKNIQYF.

This sequence joins TRBV4-3 and TRBJ2-7; lacking DNA, the TRBD1 call made by TCRdb goes unchecked. The CDR3 extends over 15 amino acids. Germline V gene data show CDR1 as LGHNA and CDR2 as YSLEER. CDR3 region: CASSKVTDVSYEQYF.

V and J are TRBV7-9 and TRBJ2-7; TCRdb's assignment of TRBD2 cannot be checked, as there is no DNA. This CDR3 is 16 amino acids long. The V gene's germline CDR1 is SEHNR and CDR2 FQNEAQ (reference sequence). The CDR3 is CASSPPRVGSSYEQYF.

The chain recombines TRBV28 with TRBJ2-7; TCRdb names TRBD1, which stays unverified in the absence of DNA. The CDR3 has 13 residues. Germline CDR1 MDHEN, CDR2 SYDVKM. CDR3: CASSLGTGGEQYF.

J is TRBJ2-7 and V is TRBV14; absent DNA, TCRdb's TRBD1 call cannot be checked. From germline, CDR1 is SGHDN and CDR2 FVKESK. The CDR3 has 14 residues. CDR3 region: CASSQEGRGLEQYF.

The chain links TRBV7-9 to TRBJ2-7; the TRBD1 assignment by TCRdb is unverifiable without DNA. The CDR3 is 15 residues long. Germline-derived CDR1 and CDR2 are SEHNR and FQNEAQ (reference sequence). This chain's CDR3 is CASSWDRASSYEQYF.

The chain couples TRBV6-2 or TRBV6-3 to TRBJ2-1. The CDR3 extends over 14 amino acids. Looked up from germline, CDR1 is MNHEY and CDR2 is SVGEGT. CDR3 loop: CASSTDLDGDEQFF.

The chain carries TRBV23-1 and TRBJ2-3; TCRdb designates TRBD1, a call that cannot be tested without DNA. TRBV23-1 is assigned to the ORF class and has an uncertain function. CDR3 size: 18 residues. Here the CDR3 reads CASTPRKRRGDHTDTQYF.

The genes are TRBV7-9 and TRBJ2-7; TCRdb gives TRBD1 as the D gene, but with no DNA this cannot be confirmed. The germline gives CDR1 SEHNR, CDR2 FQNEAQ (reference sequence). The CDR3 runs 15 residues. The CDR3 sequence is CASSLSGQGAREQYF.

This chain joins TRBV11-2 and TRBJ2-7; TCRdb designates TRBD1, a call that cannot be tested without DNA. This CDR3 comprises 16 residues. Germline CDR1 SGHAT, CDR2 FQNNGV. The CDR3 region is CASSADPTGNAYEQYF. The full variable domain, with the rest looked up from reference TRBV11-2 and TRBJ2-7, is EAGVAQSPRYKIIEKRQSVAFWCNPISGHATLYWYQQILGQGPKLLIQFQNNGVVDDSQLPKDRFSAERLKGVDSTLKIQPAKLEDSAVYLCASSADPTGNAYEQYFGPGTRLTVT.

CDR3 sequence reads: CASSSEVGGTEAFF. The J gene is TRBJ1-1, the V gene TRBV7-6; the TCRdb call, TRBD1, lacks DNA for checking. CDR1 is SGHVS, CDR2 FNYEAQ, per germline. The CDR3 loop spans 14 amino acids.

This chain joins TRBV29-1 and TRBJ2-2. CDR3 length: 12 residues. Germline V CDR1 and CDR2: SQVTM, ANQGSEA. CDR3 protein: CSVGSVAGELFF.

The chain carries TRBV7-9 and TRBJ1-1; the D call of TRBD1 rests on TCRdb alone, since no DNA is present to check it. Germline V gives CDR1 SEHNR, CDR2 FQNEAQ (reference sequence). The CDR3 spans 12 residues. The CDR3 loop is CASRRGDTEAFF.

The chain joins TRBV28 to TRBJ2-2. This CDR3 region has 12 residues. Per germline, CDR1 MDHEN and CDR2 SYDVKM. The CDR3 here is CASSLGAGELFF.

This rearrangement joins TRBV2 to TRBJ2-7; no DNA is available, so the TRBD1 call from TCRdb remains unchecked. This CDR3 spans 14 amino acids. Germline CDR1 reads SNHLY; CDR2 reads FYNNEI. CDR3 protein: CASSEGRMSYEQYF.

The CDR3 is CASSLEGYGETQYF. The gene calls are TRBV11-3 and TRBJ2-5. This CDR3 spans 14 amino acids. The V gene's germline CDR1 is SGHNT and CDR2 YENEEA. Full variable domain (outside the CDR3, taken from reference TRBV11-3 and TRBJ2-5): EAGVVQSPRYKIIEKKQPVAFWCNPISGHNTLYWYLQNLGQGPELLIRYENEEAVDDSQLPKDRFSAERLKGVDSTLKIQPAELGDSAVYLCASSLEGYGETQYFGPGTRLLVL.

The V and J genes are TRBV5-1 and TRBJ2-1; lacking DNA, the TRBD1 call made by TCRdb goes unchecked. Germline loops: CDR1 SGHRS, CDR2 YFSETQ. This CDR3 contains 13 residues. The CDR3 region is CASRWGGYNEQFF.

The chain has TRBV7-7 and TRBJ2-5; lacking DNA, the TRBD2 call made by TCRdb goes unchecked. The germline gives CDR1 SSHAT, CDR2 FNYEAQ (reference sequence). The CDR3 spans 16 residues. This CDR3 is CASSLSPSGLQETQYF.

The chain joins TRBV12-3 or TRBV12-4 to TRBJ2-3; TCRdb's D call of TRBD2 is untestable without DNA. This CDR3 has 17 residues. CDR3 region: CASSLTASRRDTDTQYF.

V is TRBV29-1 and J is TRBJ1-1. The CDR3 totals 15 residues. Per germline, CDR1 SQVTM and CDR2 ANQGSEA. This chain's CDR3 is CSGRGGTAVNTEAFF.

The V call is TRBV7-8, the J call TRBJ1-6; TCRdb's D call, TRBD1, is unchecked because there is no DNA. From germline, CDR1 is SGHVS and CDR2 FQNEAQ. The CDR3 extends over 15 amino acids. CDR3 residues: CASSLLQGGDSPLHF. The full variable domain, its missing parts supplied by reference TRBV7-8 and TRBJ1-6, is GAGVSQSPRYKVAKRGQDVALRCDPISGHVSLFWYQQALGQGPEFLTYFQNEAQLDKSGLPSDRFFAERPEGSVSTLKIQRTQQEDSAVYLCASSLLQGGDSPLHFGNGTRLTVT.

The chain combines TRBV7-6 with TRBJ2-7; TCRdb gives TRBD2 as the D gene, but with no DNA this cannot be confirmed. This CDR3 is 14 amino acids long. The germline V gene encodes CDR1 SGHVS and CDR2 FNYEAQ. The CDR3 reads CASSRGEAEGEQYF.

The chain couples TRBV3-1 to TRBJ1-2; the D gene TCRdb calls, TRBD1, cannot be checked with no DNA. There are 14 residues in the CDR3. CDR1 is LGHDT and CDR2 is YNNKEL in the germline V gene (reference sequence). This CDR3 is CASSPAGAAYGYTF.

The V call is TRBV14, the J call TRBJ2-3; TCRdb picks TRBD1, but there is no DNA to check that call. Germline lookup yields CDR1 SGHDN and CDR2 FVKESK. The CDR3 totals 16 residues. This CDR3 is CASSQEAGVPTDTQYF.

The J gene is TRBJ2-7, the V gene TRBV5-5; TCRdb calls TRBD2, which cannot be checked without DNA. CDR1 is SGHKS, CDR2 YYEKEE, per germline (reference sequence). The CDR3 length is 15 residues. The CDR3 here is CASSLRGALSYEQYF.

The chain has TRBV5-1 and TRBJ2-1; TCRdb's D call of TRBD1 is untestable without DNA. The germline CDR1 and CDR2 sequences are SGHRS and YFSETQ. This CDR3 has 14 residues. The CDR3 protein is CASSWTGSYNEQFF.

The rearrangement uses TRBV29-1 and TRBJ2-2; TCRdb calls TRBD1, which cannot be checked without DNA. The CDR3 consists of 12 residues. CDR1 and CDR2 (germline): SQVTM, ANQGSEA. CDR3 in amino acids: CSVGTVAGELFF.

The chain employs TRBV10-2 and TRBJ2-7; TCRdb reports TRBD2, a call that lacks DNA to check it against. Germline loops: CDR1 WSHSY, CDR2 SAAADI. This CDR3 comprises 12 residues. The CDR3 sequence: CASGPKDYEQYF.

This chain links TRBV5-1 with TRBJ2-1; TCRdb reports TRBD2, a call that lacks DNA to check it against. Per germline, CDR1 SGHRS and CDR2 YFSETQ. The length of the CDR3 is 14 residues. CDR3 amino acids: CASSGSGAYNEQFF.

The V and J genes are TRBV9 and TRBJ1-2; with no DNA, the TCRdb D assignment of TRBD1 cannot be verified. Looked up from germline, CDR1 is SGDLS and CDR2 is YYNGEE. This CDR3 has 14 amino acids. The CDR3: CASSVADRNYGYTF.

The V and J genes are TRBV29-1 and TRBJ2-7; TCRdb reports TRBD1, a call that lacks DNA to check it against. The CDR3 totals 12 residues. Germline CDR1 SQVTM, CDR2 ANQGSEA. CDR3 protein: CSVLGQGGERYF.